The subject of this entry is one T cell receptor (beta chain). Germline assignment: CDR1 SEHNR and CDR2 FQNEAQ (reference sequence). The CDR3 covers 13 residues. The V end was cut by 2 bases, the J end by 2 bases, with 7 bases between. RNA transcripts yielded amplified TCR beta CDR3 regions. The TCR CDR3 was amplified in a first-round RT-PCR using the HTBI primer set. TCRdb analysed the multiplex PCR reads with MiXCR anew, one entry per CDR3 protein. Of approximately 430,000 distinct CDR3 sequences listed, about a sixth are singletons. These data come from a study of T cells in Graves' hyperthyroidism and ophthalmopathy. Turning to the study itself: At initial diagnosis, before any treatment had begun, peripheral blood was obtained.

Input material: blood. This chain links TRBV7-9 with TRBJ2-7; D is undetermined. This clonotype was sampled from a young woman with Graves' hyperthyroidism. CDR3 nucleotide sequence: TGTGCCAGCAGCTTACATGCGGCCTACGAGCAGTACTTC. Protein: CASSLHAAYEQYF.